These 15 T cell receptor delta chains share one sample of origin, sequenced in a study of gammadelta T cells in human blood. TCRdb fed the RT-PCR reads to CATT. The data contain some 300 delta-chain clones, around 13% of them singletons. The sample consisted of Vgamma9Vdelta2 gamma-delta T cells from adult blood. The receptors derive from a human donor.

This clone rates as hyperexpanded. Other DNA sequences in the same sample also yield this CDR3. This rearrangement joins TRDV2 to TRDJ3; 13 bases are shared with TRDD3. Germline V gene data show CDR1 as GEAIGNYY and CDR2 as EKD. The CDR3 spans 20 residues. The junction had 5 bases not matched to a gene; V was cut back by 1 base and J by 0 bases. CDR3 in amino acids: CACDTTGGYGSSWDTRQMFF. CDR3 in DNA: TGTGCCTGTGACACTACTGGGGGATACGGCAGCTCCTGGGACACCCGACAGATGTTTTTC.

In its sample, this clone was seen a few times. The mismatch at residue 2 between this DNA's translation and the TCRdb protein of a much larger clone likely reflects a read error; the protein shown is translated from the DNA. The J gene is TRDJ1, the V gene TRDV2; 9 bases are a match to TRDD3. Germline CDR1 reads GEAIGNYY; CDR2 reads EKD. CDR3 size: 15 residues. The CDR3 nucleotides read TGTTCCTGTGACGGGATTGGGGGGATACCCGATAAACTCATCTTT. As protein: CSCDGIGGIPDKLIF.

Notes on this clone: The TCRdb protein, from a much larger clone, departs from this DNA's translation at residue 15, likely by read error; the protein shown derives from the DNA. The V gene reported is TRDV2; the J gene is uncalled; TRDD3 reflects the table's D call only, with no check against the DNA. This CDR3 has 17 residues. The germline CDR1 and CDR2 sequences are GEAIGNYY and EKD. CDR3 sequence (DNA): TGTGCCTGTGACGCCGTGGGGGATACGGGGTACACCGATAAACCCATCTTT. Translating gives CACDAVGDTGYTDKPIF.

As regards this clone: Since a far larger clone is one base different, this is likely a read error. This chain uses TRDV2 with TRDJ3, with TRDD3 matching 7 bases. CDR3 length equals 18 residues. The germline CDR1 and CDR2 sequences are GEAIGNYY and EKD. CDR3 sequence: CACDPLGGSSGDTRQMFF. The CDR3, as DNA: TGTGCCTGTGACCCCCTGGGGGGTAGCTCCGGGGACACCCGACAGATGTTTTTC.

Worth noting for this clone: A read error likely explains this, since a far larger clone differs by one base. In the same sample, other DNA sequences code for this CDR3. The V gene is TRDV2, the J gene TRDJ1; a weak D match, TRDD3 (6 bases). The V gene's germline CDR1 is GEAIGNYY and CDR2 EKD. CDR3 length: 15 residues. Here the CDR3 DNA reads TGTGCTTGTGACGTGCTGGGGAAGTACACCGATAAACTCATCTTT. It encodes CACDVLGKYTDKLIF.

This clone was seen more than once but under ten times. This chain uses TRDV2 with TRDJ2; TRDD3 might be the D (6 bases). V lost 0 bases and J lost 4, with 11 bases in between. Germline-derived CDR1 and CDR2 are GEAIGNYY and EKD. The CDR3 runs to 15 residues. The CDR3, as DNA: TGTGCCTGTGACACCGGAGTCTGGGGGACAGCACAACTCTTCTTT. Residues: CACDTGVWGTAQLFF.

In its sample, this clone ranks as medium-sized (0.01 to 0.1%). A far larger clone is off by one base, so a read error is likely. The chain joins TRDV2 to TRDJ1, with 9 bases lining up with TRDD3. Germline-derived CDR1 and CDR2 are GEAIGNYY and EKD. The V and J ends lost 3 bases and 0 bases, in that order; junction bases with no gene match: 10. CDR3 length equals 17 residues. The CDR3 region has the DNA TGTGCCTGTGACGCCGTGGGGGATATGGGGTACACCGATAAACTCATCTTT. This codes for CACDAVGDMGYTDKLIF.

A note on this clone: TCRdb's protein for this DNA is that of a much larger clone and differs from the translation at residue 11, likely a read error; the protein shown is the DNA translation. The chain joins TRDV2 to TRDJ1; D might be TRDD3 (5 bases). Germline CDR1 GEAIGNYY, CDR2 EKD. This CDR3 has 17 amino acids. V shed 0 bases and J shed 2 bases, with 18 bases lying between them. The CDR3 reads CACDTLTSGGTTDKLIF. DNA of the CDR3: TGTGCCTGTGACACCCTCACGTCGGGGGGCACTACCGATAAACTCATCTTT.

The chain joins TRDV2 to TRDJ1, with 10 nucleotides matching TRDD3. The J gene is not listed in TCRdb, so it was assigned here from a DNA match to germline. Germline-derived CDR1 and CDR2 are GEAIGNYY and EKD. With 2 bases clipped from V and 0 bases from J, the junction kept 11 bases outside the gene matches. The CDR3 has 18 amino acids. The CDR3, as DNA: TGTGCCTGTGACAAAGTGGTGGGGGATACTACATACACCGATAAACTCATCTTT. Protein sequence: CACDKVVGDTTYTDKLIF.

This clone showed up just a few times. A far larger clone is only one base removed, so a read error is likely. The chain joins TRDV2 to TRDJ1; 9 bases match TRDD3. The CDR3 covers 22 residues. Per germline, CDR1 GEAIGNYY and CDR2 EKD. The CDR3 here is CACDPLNLLPGGSSLLTGKLIF. CDR3 coding DNA: TGTGCCTGTGACCCGCTGAACTTACTTCCTGGGGGATCCTCCTTGTTAACCGGTAAACTCATCTTT.

This clone is categorized as hyperexpanded (1% or more). The V and J genes are TRDV2 and TRDJ1; 12 nucleotides match TRDD3. J lost 0 bases, V lost 4 bases, and 8 bases had no gene match. CDR1 GEAIGNYY and CDR2 EKD come from the germline V gene. This CDR3 has 17 amino acids. The CDR3: CACDPLGDTPDTDKLIF. CDR3 nucleotide sequence: TGTGCCTGTGATCCACTGGGGGATACCCCCGACACCGATAAACTCATCTTT.

As for this clone: A far larger clone is only one base removed, so a read error is likely. The rearrangement links TRDV2 to TRDJ3; the match to TRDD3 covers 7 bases. TCRdb offers no J gene call, so here the DNA was matched to germline to obtain one. This CDR3 region has 18 residues. CDR1 is GEAIGNYY, CDR2 EKD, per germline. V lost 3 bases and J lost 1; bases outside the gene matches: 8. The DNA for the CDR3 is TGTGCCTGTGACCCCCTGGGGGGTAGTTCCTGGGACACCCGACAGATGTTTTTC. It is translated as CACDPLGGSSWDTRQMFF.

A note on this clone: TCRdb records a much larger clone's protein for this DNA, with a difference at residue 3 that likely arises from a read error; the protein given is the translation of the DNA. This chain uses TRDV2 with TRDJ3; the match to TRDD3 covers 9 bases. The CDR3 has 19 residues. From germline, CDR1 is GEAIGNYY and CDR2 EKD. CDR3 nucleotide sequence: TGTGCCCGTGACACTGTGGGGGATAGCGGCTCCTGGGACACCCGACAGATGTTTTTC. The encoded protein is CARDTVGDSGSWDTRQMFF.

This clone appeared a few times. A far larger clone is one base from this, pointing to a likely read error. The same CDR3 arises from other DNA sequences in this sample as well. The chain uses TRDV2 and TRDJ3; 7 bases are a match to TRDD3. The CDR3 is 18 residues long. Germline V lookup: CDR1 GEAIGNYY, CDR2 EKD. CDR3 coding DNA: TGTGCTTGTGACCCCCTGGGGGGTAGCTCCTGGGACACCCGACAGATGTTTTTC. Protein sequence: CACDPLGGSSWDTRQMFF.

On this clone itself: A far larger clone differs by one base, so this is likely a read error. V gene TRDV2 combines with J gene TRDJ1; 7 bases map to TRDD3. J was trimmed by 3 bases and V by 3 bases; bases with no gene match: 12. CDR1 is GEAIGNYY, CDR2 EKD, per germline. This CDR3 has 16 residues. The CDR3: CACDALLGTYADKLIF. The DNA of the CDR3 is TGTGCCTGTGACGCTTTACTGGGGACATACGCCGATAAACTCATCTTT.